This T cell receptor (beta chain) came from a study of CD8 T cells in ankylosing spondylitis. Notes on the study in general: Matched ankylosing spondylitis synovial fluid reportedly contained a significantly enriched population of disease-linked clones. Disease-linked clones proved CD8+ and comparatively uncommon in peripheral blood. In ankylosing spondylitis blood, a motif of roughly 8 highly homologous TCR beta variants appeared characteristic.

As concerns this clonotype: Its antigen is still unknown.

Libraries for TCR beta were made by quantitative 5'-RACE with molecular barcodes. TCRdb reprocessed the 5' RACE reads with MiXCR, giving one entry per CDR3 protein. This table holds 150,000 or so distinct CDR3 sequences, 9.8% found once. This CDR3 region has 16 residues. Germline assignment: CDR1 MDHEN and CDR2 SYDVKM. The ends lost 6 bases at V and 4 bases at J; junction bases unmatched: 8. V gene TRBV28 combines with J gene TRBJ2-1; TRBD2 aligns across 11 bases. The specimen sequenced was blood, either unsorted or a sorted T cell fraction (not recorded which). The sequence came from a female donor with ankylosing spondylitis or in good health (not recorded which). The CDR3 sequence is CASRTSGEVGYNEQFF. For the CDR3, the DNA is TGTGCCAGCAGGACTAGCGGGGAGGTGGGATACAATGAGCAGTTCTTC.